Below, 17 T cell receptor beta chains from the same sample are listed, as sequenced in a study of molecular identifiers for immune sequencing clone quantification. TCRdb used MiXCR to reprocess the PCR reads, holding one entry per CDR3 protein. The table records over 600,000 distinct CDR3 sequences, nearly 20% of them present only once. The specimen sequenced was naive CD8+ T cells from blood, with Jurkat cell RNA spiked in. Indicated subset: FACS-sorted CD8+CD4-CCR7+CD45RA+ naive T cells. Receptor source: a human donor in good health. Some libraries in this study had Jurkat cell RNA spiked in.

This clonotype was seen just once. This clone may be a read error of a much larger clone one base away. The V gene is TRBV30, the J gene TRBJ2-7; TRBD2 matches at 8 bases. CDR1 is GTSNPN and CDR2 is SVGIG in the germline V gene (reference sequence). The CDR3 covers 15 residues. CDR3 DNA: TGTGCCAGGAGGGGCCTGGTAGCGGGAAGGTACGAGCAGTACTTC. This gives the protein CARRGLVAGRYEQYF.

Turning to this clonotype: One end of the junction does not line up with germline, which may come from a read error. This chain links TRBV13 with TRBJ1-4; the match to TRBD1 covers 9 bases. The CDR3 loop spans 14 amino acids. Germline assignment: CDR1 PRHDT and CDR2 FYEKMQ (reference sequence). The CDR3 bases are TGTGCCAGCAGCTTTCGACAGGGGGATGAAAAACTGGTTTTT. Protein product: CASSFRQGDEKLVF. Filled out from reference TRBV13 and TRBJ1-4, the complete variable domain reads AAGVIQSPRHLIKEKRETATLKCYPIPRHDTVYWYQQGPGQDPQFLISFYEKMQSDKGSIPDRFSAQQFSDYHSELNMSSLELGDSALYFCASSFRQGDEKLVFGSGTQLSVL.

With respect to this clonotype: With a much larger clone just one base away, this may be a read error. A read error is likely, as this CDR3 ends without the conserved phenylalanine or tryptophan. The chain couples TRBV20-1 to TRBJ1-1; 7 positions agree with TRBD1. Germline CDR1 is DFQATT and CDR2 is SNEGSKA (reference sequence). J lost 4 bases, V lost 4 bases, and 9 bases had no gene match. This CDR3 has 14 residues. CDR3 DNA sequence: TGCAGTGCTACCACGACAGGGAGGGTCACTGAAGCTTTCTTG. Translated, it gives CSATTTGRVTEAFL.

This clonotype was detected ten times or more. This sequence joins TRBV12-3 or TRBV12-4 and TRBJ2-1, with TRBD2 matching over 10 bases. This CDR3 contains 15 residues. The V gene end was trimmed by 4 bases and the J gene end by 9 bases; junction bases not matched to a gene: 9. The CDR3 region has the DNA TGTGCCAGCAGTTCCGCCGGGACTAGCGACAGTGAGCAGTTCTTC. It codes for CASSSAGTSDSEQFF.

This clonotype has at least ten counts. The chain uses TRBV12-5 and TRBJ1-5; the D gene is possibly TRBD1 (6 bases). The germline V gene encodes CDR1 LGHNT and CDR2 FRNRAP. V was cut by 6 bases and J by 0 bases, with 9 bases left in between. There are 14 residues in the CDR3. The DNA of the CDR3 is TGTGCTAGTGGGAGGGGGGATAGCAATCAGCCCCAGCATTTT. Protein sequence: CASGRGDSNQPQHF.

A word on this clonotype: A read error is possible here, since a much larger clone lies one base away. The gene calls are TRBV12-3 or TRBV12-4 and TRBJ2-7, with D perhaps assigned TRBD1 or TRBD2 (6 bases each). Trimming took 4 bases from V and 7 from J, leaving 20 bases between them. This CDR3 is built from 15 residues. The chain's CDR3 is CASSSSGAGLGEQYF. CDR3 coding DNA: TGTGCCAGCAGTTCATCGGGGGCCGGGCTAGGGGAGCAGTACTTC.

Details on this clonotype: A much larger clone is a single base away; this may be a read error. The chain uses TRBV7-8 and TRBJ2-2; unclear D gene. From germline, CDR1 is SGHVS and CDR2 FQNEAQ. The CDR3 totals 13 residues. The chain's CDR3 is CAGSAGVGGELFF. The CDR3 DNA sequence: TGTGCCGGCAGCGCAGGCGTCGGCGGGGAGCTGTTTTTT.

V gene TRBV11-3 combines with J gene TRBJ2-1; D call uncertain. Germline CDR1 reads SGHNT; CDR2 reads YENEEA. V was shortened by 2 bases and J by 5 bases, with 10 bases between the two germline ends. This CDR3 has 14 residues. The CDR3 loop reads CASSLSYSNNEQFF. CDR3 nucleotides: TGTGCCAGCAGCTTAAGTTACAGTAACAATGAGCAGTTCTTC. Using reference TRBV11-3 and TRBJ2-1 for the parts outside the CDR3, the full variable domain is EAGVVQSPRYKIIEKKQPVAFWCNPISGHNTLYWYLQNLGQGPELLIRYENEEAVDDSQLPKDRFSAERLKGVDSTLKIQPAELGDSAVYLCASSLSYSNNEQFFGPGTRLTVL.

With regard to this clonotype: Given a much more abundant clone one base away, this may be a read error. The chain uses TRBV5-1 and TRBJ2-2, with D perhaps matching TRBD2 (5 bases). This CDR3 contains 13 residues. Germline CDR1 reads SGHRS; CDR2 reads YFSETQ. This chain's CDR3 is CASSPLGTGELSF. As DNA, the CDR3 is TGCGCCAGCAGCCCCCTCGGCACCGGGGAGCTGTCTTTT.

This clonotype appeared many times. This sequence joins TRBV11-2 and TRBJ2-5, with D tentatively TRBD1 (6 bases). This CDR3 spans 13 amino acids. V lost 2 bases, J lost 5 bases, and 9 bases lay in between. The germline V gene encodes CDR1 SGHAT and CDR2 FQNNGV. This CDR3 reads CASSLSQGETQYF. The CDR3 nucleotides read TGTGCCAGCAGCTTAAGTCAGGGGGAGACCCAGTACTTC. The full variable domain, with the rest looked up from reference TRBV11-2 and TRBJ2-5, is EAGVAQSPRYKIIEKRQSVAFWCNPISGHATLYWYQQILGQGPKLLIQFQNNGVVDDSQLPKDRFSAERLKGVDSTLKIQPAKLEDSAVYLCASSLSQGETQYFGPGTRLLVL.

In this sample, this clonotype turned up many times. The V call is TRBV7-2, the J call TRBJ1-1; the D is unclear. Germline V gene data show CDR1 as SGHTA and CDR2 as FQGNSA. There are 16 residues in the CDR3. V lost 3 bases and J 0 bases, leaving 14 bases between the germline ends. The CDR3 bases are TGTGCCAGCAGCTTGGGGTTCACGGCCGTGAACACTGAAGCTTTCTTT. Translated, it gives CASSLGFTAVNTEAFF.

This clonotype showed up many times. The gene calls are TRBV4-3 and TRBJ2-7; D is uncertain. Trimming shortened V by 0 bases and J by 9 bases, and 12 bases separated the two germline ends. This CDR3 has 13 amino acids. Germline V gives CDR1 LGHNA, CDR2 YSLEER. CDR3 nucleotide sequence: TGCGCCAGCAGCCAAGAGTCCCCCGCCACGCAGTACTTC. It codes for CASSQESPATQYF.

This clonotype was observed a handful of times. V is TRBV4-1 and J is TRBJ2-1; D gene uncertain. CDR1 MGHRA and CDR2 YSYEKL come from the germline V gene. The CDR3 is 16 amino acids. Trimming pared 2 bases from V and 3 bases from J, leaving 14 bases between. For the CDR3, the DNA is TGCGCCAGCAGCCAACACCAAGGGCGTGACTACAATGAGCAGTTCTTC. It encodes CASSQHQGRDYNEQFF.

This clonotype was counted many times. This chain joins TRBV4-3 and TRBJ1-1, with D unclear. The CDR3 length is 15 residues. V dropped 2 bases and J dropped 2 bases, with 12 bases sitting between them. CDR1 and CDR2 (germline): LGHNA, YSLEER. CDR3 DNA: TGCGCCAGCAGCCAATCAATCACAGCTAACACTGAAGCTTTCTTT. Protein product: CASSQSITANTEAFF.

This clonotype appeared many times. This chain connects TRBV5-4 to TRBJ1-1; D unclear. The CDR3 runs 14 residues. Trimming stripped 3 bases from V and 4 bases from J, with 13 bases between. Germline CDR1 and CDR2: SGHNT and YYREEE (reference sequence). CDR3: CASSWPDTATEAFF. In DNA, the CDR3 is TGTGCCAGCAGCTGGCCTGATACGGCCACTGAAGCTTTCTTT.

There are many counts of this clonotype. J is TRBJ2-5 and V is TRBV7-9; 12 bases are shared with TRBD2. V lost 5 bases and J lost 4; bases outside the gene matches: 17. There are 19 residues in the CDR3. From germline, CDR1 is SEHNR and CDR2 FQNEAQ (reference sequence). The chain's CDR3 is CASSPSHTLAGGHRETQYF. The CDR3 coding sequence is TGTGCCAGCAGCCCCAGTCATACCCTAGCGGGGGGGCATCGAGAGACCCAGTACTTC.

With respect to this clonotype: A much larger clone differs from this one at a single base, so this may be a read error. The chain has TRBV7-6 and TRBJ2-7; the D call may be TRBD1 or TRBD2 (5 bases each). The CDR3 is 15 amino acids. Germline loops: CDR1 SGHVS, CDR2 FNYEAQ. The CDR3 bases are TGTGCCAGCAGTTTCGGGACGGGTAGCTCCTTCGAGCAGTACTTC. This encodes CASSFGTGSSFEQYF.